The 3 T cell receptor beta chains in this list originate from one sample, sequenced in a study of T-cell memory formation after mild COVID-19. TCRdb independently ran MiXCR on the 5' RACE reads; one entry per CDR3 protein. The profile shows hundreds of thousands of distinct CDR3 sequences, roughly an eighth of them singletons. Sequencing was carried out using PBMCs or a T cell subset sorted from them (not recorded which). These TCRs come from a man younger than 30 who had mild COVID-19 (a few samples of this study predate the infection). Cell type and time point are not known.

This clonotype appeared once. The rearrangement links TRBV20-1 to TRBJ1-5; D ambiguous. The CDR3 runs 16 residues. V lost 2 bases and J 5 bases, leaving 19 bases between the germline ends. Germline V gene sequence: CDR1 DFQATT, CDR2 SNEGSKA (reference sequence). CDR3 bases: TGCAGTGCTAGAAGCTCCGGGTCGCGGGTGGATCAGCCCCAGCATTTT. Its protein product is CSARSSGSRVDQPQHF.

CDR3 sequence: CASGRTGNQPQHF. The CDR3 DNA sequence: TGTGCCAGCGGACGAACGGGAAATCAGCCCCAGCATTTT. The V call is TRBV6-5, the J call TRBJ1-5; D is undetermined. Between the trimmed V and J ends, which lost 8 bases and 4 bases, there was a span of 12 bases. The CDR3 runs to 13 residues. CDR1 is MNHEY, CDR2 SVGAGI, per germline.

The V gene is TRBV6-5, the J gene TRBJ1-1; D ambiguous. This CDR3 has 17 residues. V was cut by 7 bases and J by 0 bases, with 21 bases left in between. Germline V gene sequence: CDR1 MNHEY, CDR2 SVGAGI. The CDR3 sequence: CASIPQRRPEMNTEAFF. DNA for the CDR3: TGTGCCAGCATCCCTCAGAGAAGGCCCGAAATGAACACTGAAGCTTTCTTT.